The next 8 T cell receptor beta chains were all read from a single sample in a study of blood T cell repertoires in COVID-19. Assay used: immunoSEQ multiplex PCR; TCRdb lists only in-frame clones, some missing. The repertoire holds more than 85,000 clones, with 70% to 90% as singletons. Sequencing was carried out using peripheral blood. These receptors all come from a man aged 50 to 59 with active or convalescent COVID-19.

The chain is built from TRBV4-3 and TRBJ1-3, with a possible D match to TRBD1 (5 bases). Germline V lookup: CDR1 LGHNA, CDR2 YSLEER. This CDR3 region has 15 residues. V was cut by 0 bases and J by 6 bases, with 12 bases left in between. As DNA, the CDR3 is TGCGCCAGCAGCCAAGAGGGCAGGGCAGAAAACACCATATATTTT. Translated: CASSQEGRAENTIYF.

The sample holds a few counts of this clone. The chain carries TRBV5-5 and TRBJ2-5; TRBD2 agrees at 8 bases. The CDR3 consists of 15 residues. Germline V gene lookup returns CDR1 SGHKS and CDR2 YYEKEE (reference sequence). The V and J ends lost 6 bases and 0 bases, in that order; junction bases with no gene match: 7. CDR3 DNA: TGTGCCAGCACCATGGTAGCGGGGTACCAAGAGACCCAGTACTTC. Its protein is CASTMVAGYQETQYF.

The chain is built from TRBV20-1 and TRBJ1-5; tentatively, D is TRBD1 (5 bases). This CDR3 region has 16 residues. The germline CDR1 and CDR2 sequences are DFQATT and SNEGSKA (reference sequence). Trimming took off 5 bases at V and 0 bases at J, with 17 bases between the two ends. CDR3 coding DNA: TGCAGTGCTCGTGCGGGGGGAGTCTATAGCAATCAGCCCCAGCATTTT. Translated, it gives CSARAGGVYSNQPQHF.

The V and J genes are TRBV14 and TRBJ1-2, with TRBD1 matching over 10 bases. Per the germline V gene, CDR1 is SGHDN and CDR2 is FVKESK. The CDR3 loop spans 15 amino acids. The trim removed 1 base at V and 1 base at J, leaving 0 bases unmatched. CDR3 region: CASSQGTGGNYGYTF. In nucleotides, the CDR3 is TGTGCCAGCAGCCAAGGGACAGGGGGTAACTATGGCTACACCTTC.

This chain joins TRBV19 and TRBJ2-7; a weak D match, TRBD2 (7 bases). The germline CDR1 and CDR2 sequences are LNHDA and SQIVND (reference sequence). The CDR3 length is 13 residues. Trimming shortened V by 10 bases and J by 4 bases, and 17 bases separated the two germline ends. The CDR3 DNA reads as TGTGCCACCTGGGGAGGGGGATCTTACGAGCAGTACTTC. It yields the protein CATWGGGSYEQYF.

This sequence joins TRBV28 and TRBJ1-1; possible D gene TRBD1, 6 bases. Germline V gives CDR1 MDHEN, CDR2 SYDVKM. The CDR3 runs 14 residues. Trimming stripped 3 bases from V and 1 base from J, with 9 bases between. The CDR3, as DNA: TGTGCCAGCAGTTTCGGGACAAAGAACACTGAAGCTTTCTTT. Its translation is CASSFGTKNTEAFF.

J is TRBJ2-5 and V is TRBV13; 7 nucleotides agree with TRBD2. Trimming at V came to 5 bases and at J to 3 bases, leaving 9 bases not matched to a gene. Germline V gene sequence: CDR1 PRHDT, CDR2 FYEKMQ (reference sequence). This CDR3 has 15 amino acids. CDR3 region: CASSTMTSIKETQYF. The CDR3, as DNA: TGTGCCAGCAGCACAATGACTAGCATTAAAGAGACCCAGTACTTC.

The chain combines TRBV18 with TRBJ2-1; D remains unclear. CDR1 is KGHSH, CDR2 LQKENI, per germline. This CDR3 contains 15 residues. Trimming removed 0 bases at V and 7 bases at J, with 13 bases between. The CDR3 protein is CASSPPQTSGNEQFF. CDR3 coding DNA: TGTGCCAGCTCACCACCCCAGACCTCAGGAAATGAGCAGTTCTTC.